The present T cell receptor beta chain was sequenced within a study of blood T cells in healthy people across ages. Overall study: Capturing about one barcoded beta molecule per two T cells was achieved by template switching.

Whenever a sample was processed, at least 6 million PBMCs were isolated. This clonotype was detected many times. Its antigen is unknown. Whole-study findings and limits: Without sorted subsets, naive and antigen-experienced compartments could not be conclusively compared.

A second 7 to 11 cycle PCR used barcoded and J-beta primers. A template-switch adaptor with 12 random nucleotides tagged each cDNA molecule. MiXCR, run by TCRdb on the 5' RACE reads, gives a single entry per CDR3 protein. Of hundreds of thousands of distinct CDR3 sequences in the sample, 32% were seen once. This TCR was sampled from a woman of 80 years or more in good health. The sample was blood.

The chain's CDR3 is CASSQNSGYNSPLHF. The CDR3 coding sequence is TGTGCCAGCAGCCAAAATTCGGGGTATAATTCACCCCTCCACTTT. The gene calls are TRBV4-2 and TRBJ1-6; no clear D gene. Germline values: CDR1 LGHNA, CDR2 YNFKEQ. The CDR3 extends over 15 amino acids. V shed 2 bases and J shed 4 bases, with 9 bases lying between them.